These 3 T cell receptor beta chains originate from one sample sequenced in a study of CD8 T cells in ankylosing spondylitis. Findings of the study overall: Made up of about eight highly homologous variants, a TCR beta motif appeared characteristic of ankylosing spondylitis blood.

The antigens of these receptors remain unknown. MiXCR, applied by TCRdb to the 5' RACE reads, yields one record per CDR3 protein. The table has approximately 520,000 distinct CDR3 sequences, approximately 5.3% seen once; the top ten hold under 4.5%. Material for sequencing was blood, either unsorted or a sorted T cell fraction (not recorded which). The receptors shown here come from a male donor with ankylosing spondylitis.

This clonotype was counted ten times or more. This chain links TRBV11-2 with TRBJ1-6; D uncertain. The CDR3 is 14 amino acids. Germline CDR1 is SGHAT and CDR2 is FQNNGV. Trimming shortened V by 0 bases and J by 10 bases, and 10 bases separated the two germline ends. DNA of the CDR3: TGTGCCAGCAGCTTAGATCCCTGGAACTCACCCCTCCACTTT. It codes for CASSLDPWNSPLHF.

This clonotype was found a few times. V is TRBV27 and J is TRBJ2-7; D perhaps matches TRBD2 (5 bases). CDR1 is MNHEY and CDR2 is SMNVEV in the germline V gene (reference sequence). The length of the CDR3 is 16 residues. Deletions cut 1 base from V and 5 bases from J, with 18 bases between. In DNA form, the CDR3 reads TGTGCCAGCAGTTTATATCCCCAGAGGGCTAACGACGAGCAGTACTTC. Protein sequence: CASSLYPQRANDEQYF.

This clonotype was found many times. The chain links TRBV24-1 to TRBJ1-2; no firm D call. The CDR3 sequence is 13 residues long. Trimming left V 6 bases short and J 4 bases short, with 11 bases between. CDR1 and CDR2 from the germline V gene are KGHDR and SFDVKD. The CDR3 DNA sequence: TGTGCCACCAGTTCGGCAGACGGCTATGGCTACACCTTC. Its translation is CATSSADGYGYTF.